Listed below are T cell receptor beta chains from one sample, sequenced in a study of blood T cell repertoires in COVID-19. Clones were sequenced by immunoSEQ multiplex PCR, and TCRdb holds only the in-frame ones, with some missing. The sample records about 22,000 clones, approximately 88% being singletons. The sequenced material came from peripheral blood. These receptors all stem from a man older than 75 with active or convalescent COVID-19. The CDR3 runs from the conserved cysteine through the conserved F or W. D genes are given only for firm matches. Size is omitted from some rows. Given values are once, few, many or a class for expanded clones.

TRBV18	TRBJ2-3	.	.	CASSPPADPEDTQYF	TGTGCCAGCTCACCACCGGCGGATCCCGAGGATACGCAGTATTTT
TRBV4-1	TRBJ1-1	.	.	CASSQGSGLEGPKAFF	TGCGCCAGCAGCCAAGGGAGCGGGCTCGAAGGACCGAAAGCTTTCTTT
TRBV11-3	TRBJ2-3	.	.	CASSRGGGSTDTQYF	TGTGCCAGCAGTCGAGGGGGGGGGAGCACAGATACGCAGTATTTT
TRBV24-1	TRBJ2-5	.	TRBD1	CATRGTGAPQETQYF	TGTGCCACCAGAGGGACAGGGGCCCCCCAAGAGACCCAGTACTTC
TRBV30	TRBJ2-3	.	TRBD2	CAWSKGLAGTSTDTQYF	TGTGCCTGGAGTAAAGGACTAGCGGGGACGAGCACAGATACGCAGTATTTT
TRBV18	TRBJ2-3	.	.	CASSVDSLGGTDTQYF	TGTGCCAGCTCTGTTGACTCCCTAGGGGGCACAGATACGCAGTATTTT
TRBV5-1	TRBJ2-2	.	.	CASSLAQRGNGELFF	TGCGCCAGCAGCTTGGCACAGCGAGGGAACGGGGAGCTGTTTTTT
TRBV5-6	TRBJ1-2	.	.	CASSLGQLNYGYTF	TGTGCCAGCAGCTTGGGACAGCTGAACTATGGCTACACCTTC
TRBV11-3	TRBJ1-1	once	.	CASSFNGNTEAFF	TGTGCCAGCAGCTTTAACGGGAACACTGAAGCTTTCTTT
TRBV28	TRBJ2-6	.	.	CASSFQGYAVLTF	TGTGCCAGCAGTTTCCAGGGGTATGCCGTCCTGACTTTC
TRBV7-9	TRBJ2-6	.	TRBD1	CASRLGQGTGANVLTF	TGTGCCAGCAGACTGGGACAGGGCACTGGGGCCAACGTCCTGACTTTC
TRBV19	TRBJ2-3	.	.	CASSIGPGWLDTQYF	TGTGCCAGTAGTATAGGCCCAGGGTGGTTAGATACGCAGTATTTT
TRBV7-6	TRBJ1-4	.	TRBD1	CASSLHGQDSSTNEKLFF	TGTGCCAGCAGCCTCCATGGACAGGATTCTTCAACTAATGAAAAACTGTTTTTT
TRBV7-2	TRBJ1-4	.	.	CASSLAGDGEKLFF	TGTGCCAGCAGCTTAGCAGGGGATGGTGAAAAACTGTTTTTT
TRBV29-1	TRBJ2-7	.	.	CSAGRRAGNEQYF	TGCAGCGCCGGAAGACGCGCAGGGAACGAGCAGTACTTC